The 29 T cell receptor beta chains reported below all come from one sample, sequenced in a study of blood T cell repertoires in COVID-19. Only in-frame clones appear in the TCRdb table, and some are missing; sequencing was by immunoSEQ multiplex PCR. Among some 150,000 clones listed, 82% were seen once. The sequenced material came from peripheral blood. The receptors derive from a woman aged 70-85 years with acute or convalescent COVID-19.

The V gene is TRBV5-1, the J gene TRBJ1-2, with D unresolved. CDR1 and CDR2 from the germline V gene are SGHRS and YFSETQ. Trimming cost V 7 bases and J 0 bases, with 10 bases left between them. The CDR3 extends over 13 amino acids. Written as DNA, the CDR3 is TGCGCCAGCTCTACCGATACTAACTATGGCTACACCTTC. This codes for CASSTDTNYGYTF.

The chain combines TRBV5-6 with TRBJ1-5; the D is unclear. CDR1 and CDR2 (germline): SGHDT, YYEEEE. The CDR3 is 13 amino acids. Trimming left V 0 bases short and J 4 bases short, with 5 bases between. CDR3 loop: CASSLGRNQPQHF. The CDR3 DNA reads TGTGCCAGCAGCTTGGGGAGGAATCAGCCCCAGCATTTT.

CDR3 residues: CAISESTRFSPTEAFF. CDR3 DNA: TGTGCCATCAGTGAGTCGACTAGGTTCAGTCCCACTGAAGCTTTCTTT. V gene TRBV10-3 combines with J gene TRBJ1-1; D remains unclear. Trimming left V 0 bases short and J 4 bases short, with 15 bases between. Germline assignment: CDR1 ENHRY and CDR2 SYGVKD. This CDR3 has 16 amino acids.

The chain is built from TRBV3-1 (or the pseudogene TRBV3-2) and TRBJ1-5; 7 positions match TRBD1. The CDR3 has 14 amino acids. The trim removed 7 bases at V and 0 bases at J, leaving 3 bases unmatched. CDR1 and CDR2 (germline): LGHDT, YNNKEL (reference sequence). Written as DNA, the CDR3 is TGTGCCAGCAACTACAGGGGTAGCAATCAGCCCCAGCATTTT. It is translated as CASNYRGSNQPQHF.

This sequence joins TRBV7-2 and TRBJ2-3; 7 bases match TRBD2. The trim removed 3 bases at V and 1 base at J, leaving 7 bases unmatched. Per germline, CDR1 SGHTA and CDR2 FQGNSA. This CDR3 is 16 amino acids long. CDR3 in amino acids: CASSLLRGRGTDTQYF. DNA of the CDR3: TGTGCCAGCAGCTTGCTACGCGGGAGAGGCACAGATACGCAGTATTTT.

In this sample, this clone turned up a few times. The chain combines TRBV5-1 with TRBJ1-1, with 11 bases lining up with TRBD1. CDR3 length: 15 residues. V trimming: 4 bases; J trimming: 9 bases; junction bases outside the gene matches: 11. Germline-derived CDR1 and CDR2 are SGHRS and YFSETQ. The CDR3 loop is CASSSGQGAFPQAFF. The CDR3, as DNA: TGCGCCAGCAGCAGCGGACAGGGGGCTTTCCCCCAAGCTTTCTTT.

This clone was recorded once. The chain employs TRBV6-6 and TRBJ1-2; the match to TRBD1 covers 8 bases. V was clipped by 5 bases and J by 4 bases; unmatched bases: 6. CDR3 size: 14 residues. Germline V gene lookup returns CDR1 MNHNY and CDR2 SVGAGI (reference sequence). CDR3 DNA: TGTGCCAGCAGTCCAAGGACAGGGCTCTATGGCTACACCTTC. This translates into CASSPRTGLYGYTF.

This chain uses TRBV7-8 with TRBJ1-2; 11 bases fit TRBD1. Germline V lookup: CDR1 SGHVS, CDR2 FQNEAQ. Trimming took 5 bases from V and 7 from J; bases not matched to a gene: 9. This CDR3 is built from 15 residues. The CDR3 DNA is TGTGCCAGCAGCCTCACCGGGACAGGGGGAAGTGGCTACACCTTC. Its protein is CASSLTGTGGSGYTF.

The chain uses TRBV19 and TRBJ2-5, with 7 positions matching TRBD2. The V and J ends lost 6 bases and 1 base, in that order; junction bases with no gene match: 14. The germline CDR1 and CDR2 sequences are LNHDA and SQIVND (reference sequence). The CDR3 is 17 residues long. For the CDR3, the DNA is TGTGCCAGTAGCCTCAGCATCCTCCTAGCGGCCCAAGAGACCCAGTACTTC. Its protein is CASSLSILLAAQETQYF.

The chain combines TRBV19 with TRBJ1-6; TRBD1 matches 7 bases. This CDR3 is built from 15 residues. With V trimmed by 7 bases and J by 9 bases, 12 bases remained unmatched. Germline values: CDR1 LNHDA, CDR2 SQIVND (reference sequence). The CDR3 spells CASKRTGTVGSPLHF. DNA of the CDR3: TGTGCCAGTAAGAGAACCGGGACAGTGGGTTCACCCCTCCACTTT.

The chain joins TRBV2 to TRBJ1-2; D possibly corresponds to TRBD1 (5 bases). With 7 bases removed from V and 3 bases from J, the gap between germline ends came to 15 bases. The germline V gene encodes CDR1 SNHLY and CDR2 FYNNEI. The CDR3 is 14 residues long. The CDR3 loop is CASKRQTLDYGYTF. The CDR3 DNA reads TGTGCCAGCAAAAGACAGACCCTCGACTATGGCTACACCTTC.

The CDR3 DNA is TGTGCCAGCAGTTACTCGGAGGGTGCCGGGGAGCTGTTTTTT. It encodes CASSYSEGAGELFF. The genes are TRBV6-6 and TRBJ2-2; a weak D match, TRBD2 (6 bases). Looked up from germline, CDR1 is MNHNY and CDR2 is SVGAGI (reference sequence). The CDR3 has 14 amino acids. The ends were cut back, 0 bases at V and 6 bases at J, with 8 bases in the middle.

This clone is a singleton in its sample. This chain joins TRBV10-3 and TRBJ2-5, with TRBD2 identical over 11 bases. Germline values: CDR1 ENHRY, CDR2 SYGVKD. V dropped 10 bases and J dropped 4; count of bases not matched to a gene: 11. The length of the CDR3 is 15 residues. CDR3 amino acids: CATTIAGGPRETQYF. CDR3 in DNA: TGTGCCACCACTATAGCGGGGGGGCCGCGAGAGACCCAGTACTTC.

The J gene is TRBJ2-5, the V gene TRBV27, with D perhaps matching TRBD1 (6 bases). Trimming left V 4 bases short and J 1 base short, with 10 bases between. The germline V gene has CDR1 MNHEY and CDR2 SMNVEV (reference sequence). This CDR3 spans 14 amino acids. CDR3 nucleotide sequence: TGTGCCAGCAGTTCCCGGGACACCCAAGAGACCCAGTACTTC. This sequence encodes CASSSRDTQETQYF.

The chain carries TRBV5-1 and TRBJ1-6, with 9 bases fitting TRBD1. Germline V gene lookup returns CDR1 SGHRS and CDR2 YFSETQ. The CDR3 runs 15 residues. Losses at the gene ends were 0 bases for V and 10 bases for J; bases not matched to a gene: 5. This CDR3 is CASSLAGQGYSPLHF. The CDR3 bases are TGCGCCAGCAGCTTGGCGGGACAGGGTTACTCACCCCTCCACTTT.

This chain uses TRBV11-3 with TRBJ2-5; 7 bases match TRBD1. The CDR3 covers 16 residues. With 1 base clipped from V and 5 bases from J, the junction kept 10 bases outside the gene matches. Germline V gives CDR1 SGHNT, CDR2 YENEEA. The CDR3 nucleotides read TGTGCCAGCAGCTTAGGGTCCCCACAGGGGTGGGAGACCCAGTACTTC. Translated: CASSLGSPQGWETQYF. Using reference TRBV11-3 and TRBJ2-5 for the parts outside the CDR3, the full variable domain is EAGVVQSPRYKIIEKKQPVAFWCNPISGHNTLYWYLQNLGQGPELLIRYENEEAVDDSQLPKDRFSAERLKGVDSTLKIQPAELGDSAVYLCASSLGSPQGWETQYFGPGTRLLVL.

This clone has more than one count but fewer than ten. CDR3 amino acids: CASRDRGNTGELFF. CDR3 in DNA: TGTGCCAGCAGAGACAGGGGAAACACCGGGGAGCTGTTTTTT. The chain recombines TRBV2 with TRBJ2-2; TRBD1 matches at 8 bases. In germline, CDR1 is SNHLY, CDR2 FYNNEI. The CDR3 has 14 residues. V lost 6 bases, J lost 2 bases, and 2 bases stayed unmatched.

The CDR3 loop is CASTPIGGDEKLFF. DNA for the CDR3: TGTGCCAGCACCCCGATCGGGGGGGATGAAAAACTGTTTTTT. The rearrangement uses TRBV6-4 and TRBJ1-4, with a tentative D call TRBD1 (5 bases). This CDR3 spans 14 amino acids. Per germline, CDR1 MRHNA and CDR2 SNTAGT. Trimming took off 7 bases at V and 6 bases at J, with 15 bases between the two ends.

This clone came up once. The chain has TRBV3-1 (or the pseudogene TRBV3-2) and TRBJ2-5, with D unclear. Per germline, CDR1 LGHDT and CDR2 YNNKEL (reference sequence). Deletions cut 0 bases from V and 12 bases from J, with 14 bases between. This CDR3 is 13 amino acids long. In DNA, the CDR3 is TGTGCCAGCAGCCAAGATATCCTCCGGGTAAAGTACTTC. It yields the protein CASSQDILRVKYF.

The V call is TRBV5-4, the J call TRBJ1-1; unclear D gene. The CDR3 has 15 amino acids. V dropped 1 base and J dropped 4 bases, with 14 bases sitting between them. Germline V gene data show CDR1 as SGHNT and CDR2 as YYREEE (reference sequence). CDR3 coding DNA: TGTGCCAGCAGCTTGTGGGCCCTGGGTGGCACTGAAGCTTTCTTT. Encoded protein: CASSLWALGGTEAFF.

V usage is TRBV12-3 or TRBV12-4 and J usage is TRBJ2-3; the D is unclear. V shed 7 bases and J shed 2 bases, with 10 bases lying between them. This CDR3 region has 13 residues. This CDR3 reads CASIRGFTDTQYF. The CDR3 DNA follows: TGTGCCAGCATTCGCGGATTCACAGATACGCAGTATTTT.

The rearrangement uses TRBV19 and TRBJ2-3, with a tentative D call TRBD2 (6 bases). The V end was cut by 5 bases, the J end by 7 bases, with 13 bases between. Germline CDR1 reads LNHDA; CDR2 reads SQIVND (reference sequence). The CDR3 has 13 residues. The CDR3 region has the DNA TGTGCCAGTAGTCAGCTGGACTACTATACGCAGTATTTT. Translated: CASSQLDYYTQYF.

The chain joins TRBV7-9 to TRBJ2-7; maybe TRBD1 (6 bases). This CDR3 contains 15 residues. The V gene's germline CDR1 is SEHNR and CDR2 FQNEAQ (reference sequence). Trimming cost V 5 bases and J 2 bases, with 16 bases left between them. The CDR3 spells CASSPVRGLTYEQYF. DNA of the CDR3: TGTGCCAGCAGCCCGGTCAGGGGTCTTACCTACGAGCAGTACTTC.

This clone occurred a few times. The chain has TRBV15 and TRBJ2-7, with 10 bases lining up with TRBD2. The V and J ends lost 3 bases and 5 bases, in that order; junction bases with no gene match: 10. The CDR3 contains 16 residues. The germline V gene encodes CDR1 LNHNV and CDR2 YYDKDF (reference sequence). This CDR3 is CATSRGSSGRSHEQYF. In DNA form, the CDR3 reads TGTGCCACCAGCAGGGGATCTAGCGGGAGAAGCCACGAGCAGTACTTC.

The chain couples TRBV30 to TRBJ2-1; D possibly corresponds to TRBD2 (6 bases). The CDR3 contains 13 residues. The germline gives CDR1 GTSNPN, CDR2 SVGIG (reference sequence). CDR3 nucleotide sequence: TGTGCTGGGGGGAACGCCCTCTTCAATGAGCAGTTCTTC. Translation gives CAGGNALFNEQFF. Full variable domain (missing parts from reference TRBV30 and TRBJ2-1): SQTIHQWPATLVQPVGSPLSLECTVEGTSNPNLYWYRQAAGRGLQLLFYSVGIGQISSEVPQNLSASRPQDRQFILSSKKLLLSDSGFYLCAGGNALFNEQFFGPGTRLTVL.

This clone was recorded a few times. The chain has TRBV19 and TRBJ1-4, with D perhaps matching TRBD1 (5 bases). Germline CDR1 LNHDA, CDR2 SQIVND (reference sequence). The germline V and J ends were trimmed by 6 bases and 3 bases, with 14 bases remaining between them. The CDR3 length is 15 residues. The CDR3 is CASRRTGVPNEKLFF. DNA of the CDR3: TGTGCCAGTAGAAGGACGGGGGTCCCTAATGAAAAACTGTTTTTT. The entire variable domain, with the rest obtained from reference TRBV19 and TRBJ1-4, is as follows: DGGITQSPKYLFRKEGQNVTLSCEQNLNHDAMYWYRQDPGQGLRLIYYSQIVNDFQKGDIAEGYSVSREKKESFPLTVTSAQKNPTAFYLCASRRTGVPNEKLFFGSGTQLSVL.

V gene TRBV5-1 combines with J gene TRBJ2-1, with 9 nucleotides matching TRBD1. The CDR3 has 16 amino acids. V shed 4 bases, J shed 4 bases, and the junction held 9 bases outside the gene matches. Germline CDR1 is SGHRS and CDR2 is YFSETQ. CDR3 in amino acids: CASSLRQGEAYNEQFF. DNA of the CDR3: TGCGCCAGCAGCCTAAGACAGGGGGAGGCGTACAATGAGCAGTTCTTC.

As DNA, the CDR3 is TGTGCCTGGAGTGTGGCGGGAGATACGCAGTATTTT. Translation gives CAWSVAGDTQYF. The chain couples TRBV30 to TRBJ2-3, with D possibly matching TRBD2 (5 bases). The CDR3 covers 12 residues. CDR1 and CDR2 (germline): GTSNPN, SVGIG (reference sequence). Deletions cut 0 bases from V and 5 bases from J, with 6 bases between.

J is TRBJ1-2 and V is TRBV12-3 or TRBV12-4; unclear D gene. This CDR3 contains 12 residues. Deletions cut 3 bases from V and 6 bases from J, with 8 bases between. CDR3: CASSFVRDGYTF. In nucleotides, the CDR3 is TGTGCCAGCAGTTTTGTCCGGGATGGCTACACCTTC.